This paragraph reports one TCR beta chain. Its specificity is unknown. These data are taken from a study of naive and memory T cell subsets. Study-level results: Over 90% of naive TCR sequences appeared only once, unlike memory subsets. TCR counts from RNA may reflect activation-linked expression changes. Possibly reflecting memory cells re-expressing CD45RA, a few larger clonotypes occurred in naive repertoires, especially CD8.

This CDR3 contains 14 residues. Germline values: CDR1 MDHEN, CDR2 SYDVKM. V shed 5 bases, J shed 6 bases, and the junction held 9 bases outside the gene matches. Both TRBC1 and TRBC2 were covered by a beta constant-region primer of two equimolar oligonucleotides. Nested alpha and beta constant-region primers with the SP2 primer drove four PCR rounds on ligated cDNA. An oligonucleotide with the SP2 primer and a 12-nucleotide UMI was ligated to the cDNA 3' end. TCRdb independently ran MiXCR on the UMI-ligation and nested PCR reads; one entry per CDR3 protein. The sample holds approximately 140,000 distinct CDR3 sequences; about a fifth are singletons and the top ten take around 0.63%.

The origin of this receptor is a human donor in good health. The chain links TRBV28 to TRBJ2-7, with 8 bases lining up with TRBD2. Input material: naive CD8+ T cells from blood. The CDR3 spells CASSRIGTRAEQYF. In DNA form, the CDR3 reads TGTGCCAGCAGTAGGATTGGGACTAGGGCCGAGCAGTACTTC.